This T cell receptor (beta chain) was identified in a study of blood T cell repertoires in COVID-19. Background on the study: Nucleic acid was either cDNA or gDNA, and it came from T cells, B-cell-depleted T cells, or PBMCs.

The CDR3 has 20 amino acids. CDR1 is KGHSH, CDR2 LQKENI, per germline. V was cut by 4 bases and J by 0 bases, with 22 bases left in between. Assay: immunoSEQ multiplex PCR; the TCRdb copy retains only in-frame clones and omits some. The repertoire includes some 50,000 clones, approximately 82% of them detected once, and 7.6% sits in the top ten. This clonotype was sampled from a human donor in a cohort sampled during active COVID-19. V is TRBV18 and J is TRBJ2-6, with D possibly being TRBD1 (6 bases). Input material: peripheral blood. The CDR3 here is CASSQTLQGKLSSGANVLTF. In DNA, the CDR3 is TGTGCCAGCTCACAAACTCTACAGGGTAAGCTCAGCTCTGGGGCCAACGTCCTGACTTTC.